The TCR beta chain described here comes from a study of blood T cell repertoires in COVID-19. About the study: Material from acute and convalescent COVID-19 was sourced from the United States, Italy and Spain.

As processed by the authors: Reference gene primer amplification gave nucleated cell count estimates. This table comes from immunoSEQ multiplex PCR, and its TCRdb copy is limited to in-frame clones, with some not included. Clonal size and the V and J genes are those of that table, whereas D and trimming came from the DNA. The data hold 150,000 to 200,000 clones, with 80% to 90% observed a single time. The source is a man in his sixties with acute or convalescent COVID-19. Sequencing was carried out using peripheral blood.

CDR3 DNA sequence: TGTGCCAGCAGTGAATGGCCAGGGGACTATGGCTACACCTTC. Translating it yields CASSEWPGDYGYTF. The chain has TRBV2 and TRBJ1-2; a weak D match, TRBD1 (6 bases). CDR3 length equals 14 residues. Trimming shortened V by 2 bases and J by 3 bases, and 10 bases separated the two germline ends. Germline V gene data show CDR1 as SNHLY and CDR2 as FYNNEI.